The TCR beta chain under discussion was sequenced for a study of cytomegalovirus exposure and HLA in healthy donors. Whole-study results and caveats: Confirmation was obtained in vitro that a few CMV-associated chains are specific for CMV antigens. Among TCR beta chains, those listed as cytomegalovirus-associated numbered around 180. In a later analysis, TCR beta V- and J-gene trimming was associated with a missense DCLRE1C variant. A later analysis reportedly found that, within productive TCRs, an Asian-associated ancestry cluster had fewer N-insertions than the mean observed across the roughly 610 donors.

With regard to this clone: Its cognate antigen is unknown.

The germline CDR1 and CDR2 sequences are SGHRS and YFSETQ. J was trimmed by 0 bases and V by 4 bases; bases with no gene match: 2. The CDR3 sequence is 15 residues long. The PCR was carried out with 60 Vbeta primers and 13 Jbeta primers. Repertoires were generated with immunoSEQ multiplex PCR, while TCRdb's copy carries only in-frame clones and drops some. The profile shows approximately 110,000 clones, approximately 80% of them singletons. The sample was PBMCs. The chain has TRBV5-1 and TRBJ2-1, with 9 nucleotides matching TRBD2. The TCR comes from a woman aged 35 to 49 in good health and CMV-seropositive. The DNA for the CDR3 is TGCGCCAGCAGCATTAGCGGGAGCTCCTACAATGAGCAGTTCTTC. Translating gives CASSISGSSYNEQFF. Complete variable domain (other parts from reference TRBV5-1 and TRBJ2-1): KAGVTQTPRYLIKTRGQQVTLSCSPISGHRSVSWYQQTPGQGLQFLFEYFSETQRNKGNFPGRFSGRQFSNSRSEMNVSTLELGDSALYLCASSISGSSYNEQFFGPGTRLTVL.